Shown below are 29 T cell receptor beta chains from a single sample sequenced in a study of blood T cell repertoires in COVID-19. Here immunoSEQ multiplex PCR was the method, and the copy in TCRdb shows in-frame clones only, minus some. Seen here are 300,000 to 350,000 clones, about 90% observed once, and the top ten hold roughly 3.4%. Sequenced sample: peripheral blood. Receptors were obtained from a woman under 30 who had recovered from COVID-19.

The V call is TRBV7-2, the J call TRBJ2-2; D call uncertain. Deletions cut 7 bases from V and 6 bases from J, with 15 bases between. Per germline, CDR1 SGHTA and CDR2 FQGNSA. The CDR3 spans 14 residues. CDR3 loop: CASTSGRNSGELFF. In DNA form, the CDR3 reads TGTGCCAGCACCTCGGGTCGTAACTCCGGGGAGCTGTTTTTT.

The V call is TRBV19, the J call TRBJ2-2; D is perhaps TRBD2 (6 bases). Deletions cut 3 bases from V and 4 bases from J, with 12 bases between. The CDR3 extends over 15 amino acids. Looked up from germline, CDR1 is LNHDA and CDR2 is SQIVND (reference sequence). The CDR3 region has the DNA TGTGCCAGTAGTATGGGAGAGCGGGTCACCGGGGAGCTGTTTTTT. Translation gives CASSMGERVTGELFF.

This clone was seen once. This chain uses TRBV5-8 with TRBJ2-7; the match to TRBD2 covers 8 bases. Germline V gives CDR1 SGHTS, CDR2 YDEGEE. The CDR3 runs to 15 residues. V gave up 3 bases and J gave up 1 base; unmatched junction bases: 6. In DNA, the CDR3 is TGTGCCAGCAGCTCAAGCGGGAGTGCGTCCTACGAGCAGTACGTC. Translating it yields CASSSSGSASYEQYV.

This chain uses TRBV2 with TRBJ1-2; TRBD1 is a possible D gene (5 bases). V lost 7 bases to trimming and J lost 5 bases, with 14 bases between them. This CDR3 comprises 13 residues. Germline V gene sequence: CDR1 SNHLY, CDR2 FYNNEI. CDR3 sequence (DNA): TGTGCCAGCACGCGGGGGATTTTGTATGGCTACACCTTC. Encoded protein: CASTRGILYGYTF.

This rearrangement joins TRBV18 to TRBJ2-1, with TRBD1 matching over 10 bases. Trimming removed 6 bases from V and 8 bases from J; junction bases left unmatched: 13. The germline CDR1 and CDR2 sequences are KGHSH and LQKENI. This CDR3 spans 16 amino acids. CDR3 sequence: CASSRTWTGGGDEQFF. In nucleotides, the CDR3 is TGTGCCAGCTCCCGAACTTGGACAGGGGGAGGCGATGAGCAGTTCTTC.

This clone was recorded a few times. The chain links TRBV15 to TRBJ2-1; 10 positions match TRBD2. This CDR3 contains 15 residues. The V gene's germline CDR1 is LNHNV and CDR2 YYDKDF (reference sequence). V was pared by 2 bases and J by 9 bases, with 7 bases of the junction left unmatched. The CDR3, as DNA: TGTGCCACCAGCAGATTTAGCGGGAGGCCCAGTGAGCAGTTCTTC. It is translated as CATSRFSGRPSEQFF.

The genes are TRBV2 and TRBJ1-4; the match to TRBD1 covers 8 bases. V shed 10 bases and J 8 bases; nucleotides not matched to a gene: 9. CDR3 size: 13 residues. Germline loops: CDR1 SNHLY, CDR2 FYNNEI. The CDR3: CAIQQGVQEKLFF. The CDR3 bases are TGTGCCATACAACAGGGGGTACAAGAAAAACTGTTTTTT.

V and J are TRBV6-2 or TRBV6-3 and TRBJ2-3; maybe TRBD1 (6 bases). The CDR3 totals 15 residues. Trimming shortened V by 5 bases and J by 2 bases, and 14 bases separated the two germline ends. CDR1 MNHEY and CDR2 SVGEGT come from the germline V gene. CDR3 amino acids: CASSPRLGATDTQYF. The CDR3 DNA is TGTGCCAGCAGTCCCCGACTGGGGGCCACAGATACGCAGTATTTT.

In nucleotides, the CDR3 is TGCGCCAGCAGCCAAGTTCTTGACGGGACAGGTATCTACAATGAGCAGTTCTTC. It is translated as CASSQVLDGTGIYNEQFF. The chain has TRBV4-3 and TRBJ2-1; 8 bases are a match to TRBD1. The CDR3 contains 18 residues. Looked up from germline, CDR1 is LGHNA and CDR2 is YSLEER. J lost 3 bases, V lost 1 base, and 11 bases had no gene match.

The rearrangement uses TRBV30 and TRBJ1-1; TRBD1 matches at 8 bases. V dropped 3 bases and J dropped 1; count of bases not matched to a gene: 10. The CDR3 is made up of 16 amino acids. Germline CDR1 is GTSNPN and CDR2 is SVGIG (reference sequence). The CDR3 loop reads CAWSRGRLRGNTEAFF. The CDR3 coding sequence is TGTGCCTGGAGCAGGGGGCGGTTAAGGGGGAACACTGAAGCTTTCTTT. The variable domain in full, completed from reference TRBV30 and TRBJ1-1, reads SQTIHQWPATLVQPVGSPLSLECTVEGTSNPNLYWYRQAAGRGLQLLFYSVGIGQISSEVPQNLSASRPQDRQFILSSKKLLLSDSGFYLCAWSRGRLRGNTEAFFGQGTRLTVV.

DNA for the CDR3: TGCGCCAGCCAGGGGTTACCCCACTCCTACGAGCAGTACGTC. Protein sequence: CASQGLPHSYEQYV. The chain has TRBV10-1 and TRBJ2-7, with a possible D match to TRBD1 (6 bases). CDR1 is WNHNN, CDR2 SYGVQD, per germline (reference sequence). V was cut by 8 bases and J by 0 bases, with 14 bases left in between. The CDR3 extends over 14 amino acids.

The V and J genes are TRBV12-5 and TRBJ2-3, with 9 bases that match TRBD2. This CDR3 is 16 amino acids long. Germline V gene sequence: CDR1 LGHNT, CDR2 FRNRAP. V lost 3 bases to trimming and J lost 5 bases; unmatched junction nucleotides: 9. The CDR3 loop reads CASGFTAGGPLDTQYF. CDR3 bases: TGTGCTAGTGGTTTCACGGCGGGAGGGCCACTAGATACGCAGTATTTT.

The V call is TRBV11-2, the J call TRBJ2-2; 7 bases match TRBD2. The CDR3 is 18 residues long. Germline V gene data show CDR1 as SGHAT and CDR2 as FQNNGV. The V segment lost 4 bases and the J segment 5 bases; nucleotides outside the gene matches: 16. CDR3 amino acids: CASSSSSGGRFLTGELFF. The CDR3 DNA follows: TGTGCCAGCAGCTCCTCCTCGGGGGGTAGATTCTTAACCGGGGAGCTGTTTTTT. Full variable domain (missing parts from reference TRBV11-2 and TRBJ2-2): EAGVAQSPRYKIIEKRQSVAFWCNPISGHATLYWYQQILGQGPKLLIQFQNNGVVDDSQLPKDRFSAERLKGVDSTLKIQPAKLEDSAVYLCASSSSSGGRFLTGELFFGEGSRLTVL.

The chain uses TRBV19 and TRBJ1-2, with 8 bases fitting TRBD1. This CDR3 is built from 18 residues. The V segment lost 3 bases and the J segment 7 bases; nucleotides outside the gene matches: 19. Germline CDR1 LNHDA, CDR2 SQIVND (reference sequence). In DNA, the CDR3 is TGTGCCAGTAGTATTCATCCTCGTGGACGCGCAGGGGGCTTTGGCTACACCTTC. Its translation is CASSIHPRGRAGGFGYTF.

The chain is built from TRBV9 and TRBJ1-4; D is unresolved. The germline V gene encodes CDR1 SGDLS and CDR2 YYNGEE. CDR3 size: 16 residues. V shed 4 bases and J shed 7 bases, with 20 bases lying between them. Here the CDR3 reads CASSPLPLGAAEKLFF. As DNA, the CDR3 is TGTGCCAGCAGCCCCCTCCCCCTAGGAGCGGCTGAAAAACTGTTTTTT.

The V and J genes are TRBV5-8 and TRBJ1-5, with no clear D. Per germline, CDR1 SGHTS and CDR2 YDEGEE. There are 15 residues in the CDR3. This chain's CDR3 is CASHPWARGNQPQHF. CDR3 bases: TGTGCAAGTCACCCGTGGGCAAGAGGCAATCAGCCCCAGCATTTT.

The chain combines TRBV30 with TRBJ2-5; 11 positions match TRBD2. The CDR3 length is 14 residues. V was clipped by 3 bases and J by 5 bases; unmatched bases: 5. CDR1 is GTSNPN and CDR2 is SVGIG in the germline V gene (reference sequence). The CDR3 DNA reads TGTGCCTGGAGCCTAGCGGGAGGAGGGGAGACCCAGTACTTC. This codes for CAWSLAGGGETQYF. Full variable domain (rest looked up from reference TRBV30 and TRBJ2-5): SQTIHQWPATLVQPVGSPLSLECTVEGTSNPNLYWYRQAAGRGLQLLFYSVGIGQISSEVPQNLSASRPQDRQFILSSKKLLLSDSGFYLCAWSLAGGGETQYFGPGTRLLVL.

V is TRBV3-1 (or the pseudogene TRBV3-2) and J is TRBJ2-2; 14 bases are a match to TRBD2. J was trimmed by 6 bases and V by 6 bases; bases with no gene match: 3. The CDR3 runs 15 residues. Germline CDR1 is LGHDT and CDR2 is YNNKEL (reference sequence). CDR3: CASSPTSGRAGELFF. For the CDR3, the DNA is TGTGCCAGCAGTCCGACTAGCGGGAGGGCCGGGGAGCTGTTTTTT.

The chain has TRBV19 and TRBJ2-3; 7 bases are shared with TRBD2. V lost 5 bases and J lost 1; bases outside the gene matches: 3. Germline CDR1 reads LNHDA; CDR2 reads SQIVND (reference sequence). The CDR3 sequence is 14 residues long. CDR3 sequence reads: CASSPGGGTDTQYF. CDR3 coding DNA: TGTGCCAGTAGTCCTGGGGGGGGCACAGATACGCAGTATTTT. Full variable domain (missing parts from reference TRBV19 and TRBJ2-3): DGGITQSPKYLFRKEGQNVTLSCEQNLNHDAMYWYRQDPGQGLRLIYYSQIVNDFQKGDIAEGYSVSREKKESFPLTVTSAQKNPTAFYLCASSPGGGTDTQYFGPGTRLTVL.

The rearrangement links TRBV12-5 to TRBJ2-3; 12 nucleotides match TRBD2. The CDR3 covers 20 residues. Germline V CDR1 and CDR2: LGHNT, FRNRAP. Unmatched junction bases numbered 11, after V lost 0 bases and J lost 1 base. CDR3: CASGLVALAGGTGGTDTQYF. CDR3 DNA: TGTGCTAGTGGTTTGGTCGCGCTAGCGGGAGGGACAGGGGGCACAGATACGCAGTATTTT.

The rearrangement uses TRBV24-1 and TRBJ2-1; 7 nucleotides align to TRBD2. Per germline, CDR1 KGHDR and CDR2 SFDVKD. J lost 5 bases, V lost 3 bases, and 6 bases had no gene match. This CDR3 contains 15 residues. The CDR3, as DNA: TGTGCCACCAGTGATATGACTAGCCGGAACAATGAGCAGTTCTTC. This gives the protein CATSDMTSRNNEQFF.

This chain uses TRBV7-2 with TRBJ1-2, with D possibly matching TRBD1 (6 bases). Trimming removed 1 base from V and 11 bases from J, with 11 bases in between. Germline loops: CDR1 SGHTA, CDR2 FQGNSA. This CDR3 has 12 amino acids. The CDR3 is CASSLDRVWYTF. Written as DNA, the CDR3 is TGTGCCAGCAGCTTAGACAGGGTGTGGTACACCTTC.

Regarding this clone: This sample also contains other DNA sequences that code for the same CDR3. This CDR3 reads CASSSTSGTNTGELFF. CDR3 DNA: TGTGCCAGCAGCTCGACTAGCGGGACTAACACCGGGGAGCTGTTTTTT. V is TRBV7-9 and J is TRBJ2-2; TRBD2 agrees at 11 bases. This CDR3 region has 16 residues. Germline V lookup: CDR1 SEHNR, CDR2 FQNEAQ (reference sequence). V was clipped by 4 bases and J by 2 bases; unmatched bases: 3.

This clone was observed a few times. The CDR3 nucleotides read TGTGCCAGCAGTTATTCTTTTTCCTATGGCTACACCTTC. It encodes CASSYSFSYGYTF. This chain uses TRBV12-3 or TRBV12-4 with TRBJ1-2, with D uncertain. The CDR3 consists of 13 residues. V shed 4 bases and J shed 4 bases, with 10 bases lying between them.

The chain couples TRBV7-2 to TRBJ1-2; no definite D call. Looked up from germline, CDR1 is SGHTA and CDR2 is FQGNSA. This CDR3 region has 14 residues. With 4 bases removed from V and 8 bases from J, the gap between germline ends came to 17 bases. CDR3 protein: CASSSKIKSGGYTF. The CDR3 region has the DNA TGTGCCAGCAGCTCCAAAATCAAGTCGGGGGGCTACACCTTC.

In DNA, the CDR3 is TGTGCCAGCAGTTTACGGACAGGGGACTTGGGAGAGACCCAGTACTTC. Translated: CASSLRTGDLGETQYF. The chain is built from TRBV27 and TRBJ2-5; TRBD1 aligns across 9 bases. The trim removed 2 bases at V and 4 bases at J, leaving 8 bases unmatched. Germline V gene data show CDR1 as MNHEY and CDR2 as SMNVEV (reference sequence). The CDR3 runs 16 residues.

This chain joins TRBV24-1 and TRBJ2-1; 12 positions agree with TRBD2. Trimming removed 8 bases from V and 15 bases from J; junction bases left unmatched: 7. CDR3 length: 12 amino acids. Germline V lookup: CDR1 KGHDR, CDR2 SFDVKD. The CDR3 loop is CATTLAGGPRFF. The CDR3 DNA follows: TGTGCCACCACTCTAGCGGGAGGGCCTAGGTTCTTC.

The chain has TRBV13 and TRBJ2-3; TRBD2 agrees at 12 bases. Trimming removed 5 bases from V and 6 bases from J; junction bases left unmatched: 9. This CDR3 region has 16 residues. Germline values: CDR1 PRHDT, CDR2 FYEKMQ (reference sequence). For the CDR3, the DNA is TGTGCCAGCAGCGCGCGACTAGCGGGAGTGGTCGATACGCAGTATTTT. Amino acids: CASSARLAGVVDTQYF.

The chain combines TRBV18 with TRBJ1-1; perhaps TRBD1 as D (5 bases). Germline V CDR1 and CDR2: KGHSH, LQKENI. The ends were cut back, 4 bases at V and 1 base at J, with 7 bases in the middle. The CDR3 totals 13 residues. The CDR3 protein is CASSRDRNTEAFF. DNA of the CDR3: TGTGCCAGCTCACGAGACAGGAACACTGAAGCTTTCTTT.